This TCR beta chain comes out of a study of cytomegalovirus exposure and HLA in healthy donors. General study results and limits: TCR beta V- and J-gene trimming was later associated with a missense DCLRE1C variant.

The CDR3 has 16 amino acids. The J segment lost 3 bases and the V segment lost 5 bases, leaving 7 bases of the junction unmatched. The V gene's germline CDR1 is SGHVS and CDR2 FQNEAQ. Vbeta (60) and Jbeta (13) primers were used in the PCR. TCRdb's copy holds only in-frame clones and misses some; the assay was immunoSEQ multiplex PCR. Of about 110,000 clones listed, over 70% are singletons. A remark on this clone: Its antigen is unknown.

Sequenced sample: PBMCs. The receptor comes from a woman in her thirties or forties in good health and CMV-seropositive. The chain couples TRBV7-8 to TRBJ2-7, with 13 bases lining up with TRBD2. The CDR3 nucleotides are TGTGCCAGCAGCAGAGGTGGACTAGCGGGAGTCTACGAGCAGTACTTC. As protein: CASSRGGLAGVYEQYF.